Presented here are 2 T cell receptor beta chains from one specimen sequenced in a study of metastatic and nonmetastatic thyroid tumors. TCRdb redid the clone calls on the PCR reads using MiXCR. In the table there are around 29,000 clones, over 20% of which are singletons. No patient received treatment before thyroid surgery. The sequencing input was blood. The receptor set was obtained from a female donor with papillary thyroid cancer or a benign thyroid nodule (not recorded which). Some clones in this sample may be carry-over from other donors' samples.

This clone turned up a few times. The junction differs from germline at one of its ends, possibly a read error. This chain links TRBV19 with TRBJ1-4; D call uncertain. There are 14 residues in the CDR3. CDR1 and CDR2 from the germline V gene are LNHDA and SQIVND (reference sequence). Here the CDR3 DNA reads TGTGCCAGCAGTACGCGGGGAACTAATGAAAAACTGTTTTTT. This translates into CASSTRGTNEKLFF.

Here the CDR3 reads CGSRDPTSHNEQFF. The CDR3, as DNA: TGCGGTTCTAGAGATCCCACTAGCCACAATGAGCAGTTCTTC. V and J are TRBV20-1 and TRBJ2-1; D is possibly TRBD2 (6 bases). The length of the CDR3 is 14 residues. Germline CDR1 reads DFQATT; CDR2 reads SNEGSKA (reference sequence).